Listed here is a single T cell receptor beta chain. Its specificity is unknown. Clones were read by immunoSEQ multiplex PCR, and TCRdb kept only the in-frame ones, dropping some. The sample records tens of thousands of clones, 70% to 85% being singletons. Healthy control subjects consisted of blood donors (median age approximately 57 years, range about 20-75; about 55% female). Germline CDR1 LNHDA, CDR2 SQIVND (reference sequence). The V end was cut by 7 bases, the J end by 5 bases, with 18 bases between. This CDR3 region has 15 residues. This sample is drawn from a study of somatic mutations in cytotoxic T cells in rheumatoid arthritis. Study conclusions and caveats: The top CD8+ clone topped 20% of CD8+ cells in about an eighth of the roughly 65 patients. It was in rheumatoid arthritis patients, but not in healthy controls, that CD8+ clonality increased with age. TRBV07 showed slight underrepresentation in rheumatoid arthritis patients, unadjusted for multiple comparisons.

What was sequenced was CD8+ T cells sorted from blood. The chain recombines TRBV19 with TRBJ1-5; D is uncertain. This clonotype originated in a man aged 40-55 years in good health. The CDR3, as DNA: TGTGCCAGTAACATTGATGGGGAAGGTCATCAGCCCCAGCATTTT. Its protein is CASNIDGEGHQPQHF.